This T cell receptor beta chain was sequenced during a study of CD8+CD57+ T cells in acquired aplastic anemia. At the level of the study: Sorting CD4+ and CD8+ cells gave DNA averaging about 3.1 ug. Regarding the study as a whole: Shared by patients and controls, twenty-nine CD8+ CDR3s were abundant in patients.

It was genomic DNA that served as the template for profiling TCR beta VDJ and CDR3. TCRdb analysed the reads with MiXCR anew, one entry per CDR3 protein. This sample carries some 290,000 distinct CDR3 sequences, 55% to 60% of them seen once, and the ten largest clones take around 8%. Germline V gene sequence: CDR1 LNHDA, CDR2 SQIVND (reference sequence). The V and J ends lost 3 bases and 3 bases, in that order; junction bases with no gene match: 4. The CDR3 contains 15 residues. Concerning this clonotype itself: What it recognizes is unknown.

The sample taken for sequencing was sorted CD4+, CD8+, or CD8+CD57+ T cells (not recorded which) from PBMCs. The TCR was taken from a human donor with severe aplastic anemia or a healthy control (not recorded which). The chain uses TRBV19 and TRBJ2-1; TRBD2 agrees at 8 bases. CDR3 region: CASSMSGGRYNEQFF. DNA for the CDR3: TGTGCCAGTAGTATGAGCGGGGGCCGCTACAATGAGCAGTTCTTC.